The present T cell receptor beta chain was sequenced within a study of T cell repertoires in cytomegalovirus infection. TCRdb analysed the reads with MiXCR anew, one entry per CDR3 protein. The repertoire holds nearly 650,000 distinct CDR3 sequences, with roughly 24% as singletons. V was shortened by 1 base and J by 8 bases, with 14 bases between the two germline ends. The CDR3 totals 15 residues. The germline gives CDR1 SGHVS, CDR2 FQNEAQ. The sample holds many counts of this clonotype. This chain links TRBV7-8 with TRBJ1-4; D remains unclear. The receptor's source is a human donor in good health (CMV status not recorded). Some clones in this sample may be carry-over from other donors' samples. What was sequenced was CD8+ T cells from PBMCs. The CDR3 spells CASSLGLSRGEKLFF. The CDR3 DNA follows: TGTGCCAGCAGCTTAGGGTTGTCCCGTGGAGAAAAACTGTTTTTT.